The entry below gives a single TCR beta chain sequence along with its context. The target antigen is unknown. The treatment was: roughly 11-day PBMC culture with coronavirus spike peptide pools or control peptides (ViraFEST assay). Every positive PCR date fell between March and December 2020, earlier than the US Alpha, Beta and Delta variants. CD4+ T cells were isolated by negative selection after about ten days of culture. Cultured CD4+ T cell DNA underwent sequencing with the Oncomine TCR Beta short-read assay. TCRdb re-called the PCR reads with MiXCR, one entry per CDR3 protein. The sample gives some 16,000 distinct CDR3 sequences, roughly half of which show up once; about 30% is in the top ten. This specimen belongs to a study of vaccination and CD4 T cells after COVID-19. Across the whole study: Two of the convalescents were Hispanic, and the group consisted of six males and four females. Treatment of control cultures consisted of a CEFX pool, an HIV-1 Nef pool, or no peptide.

Per the germline V gene, CDR1 is SQVTM and CDR2 is ANQGSEA. V lost 5 bases and J 4 bases, leaving 11 bases between the germline ends. This CDR3 has 12 amino acids. This clonotype was sampled from a human donor with COVID-19. The rearrangement uses TRBV29-1 and TRBJ1-2; D is uncertain. This specimen was cultured CD4+ T cells from blood, taken after SARS-CoV-2 vaccination. The CDR3, as DNA: TGCAGCGTTCTCGGGCCGACCTATGGCTACACCTTC. Encoded protein: CSVLGPTYGYTF.